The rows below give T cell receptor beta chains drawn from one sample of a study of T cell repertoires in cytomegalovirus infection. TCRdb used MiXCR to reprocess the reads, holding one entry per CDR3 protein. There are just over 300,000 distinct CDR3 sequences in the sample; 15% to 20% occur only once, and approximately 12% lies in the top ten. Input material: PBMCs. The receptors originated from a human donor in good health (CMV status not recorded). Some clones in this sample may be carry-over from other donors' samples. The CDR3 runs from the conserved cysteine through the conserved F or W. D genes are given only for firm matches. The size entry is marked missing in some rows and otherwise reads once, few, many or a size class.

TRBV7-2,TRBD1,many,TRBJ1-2,CASSPWTGTYGYTF,TGTGCCAGCAGCCCTTGGACAGGGACTTACGGCTACACCTTC
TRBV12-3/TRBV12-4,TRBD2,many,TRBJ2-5,CASSPAVAGVAETQYF,TGTGCCAGCAGTCCCGCGGTAGCGGGGGTGGCGGAGACCCAGTACTTC
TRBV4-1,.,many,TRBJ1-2,CASSQEGRGNSYGYTF,TGCGCCAGCAGCCAAGAAGGGAGGGGGAACAGCTATGGCTACACCTTC
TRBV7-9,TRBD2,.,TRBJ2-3,CASSLDALTGGTDTQYF,TGTGCCAGCAGCTTAGACGCGCTTACGGGGGGGACAGATACGCAGTATTTT
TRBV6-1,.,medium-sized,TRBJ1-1,CASRNDGTGMNTEAFF,TGTGCCAGTAGGAACGACGGGACGGGGATGAACACTGAAGCTTTCTTT
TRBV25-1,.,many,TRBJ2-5,CASSEFRIVQETQYF,TGTGCCAGCAGTGAATTTCGAATAGTGCAGGAGACCCAGTACTTC
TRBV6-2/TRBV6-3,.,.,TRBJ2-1,CASSFLDRSGGDEQFF,TGTGCCAGCAGTTTTTTGGACAGGTCGGGGGGCGATGAGCAGTTCTTC
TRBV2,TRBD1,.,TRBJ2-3,CASSHGQGASDTQYF,TGTGCCAGCAGTCACGGACAGGGGGCATCGGATACGCAGTATTTT
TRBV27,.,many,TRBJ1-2,CASSTLKGGGSGYTF,TGTGCCAGCAGTACCCTGAAGGGCGGTGGTAGCGGCTACACCTTC
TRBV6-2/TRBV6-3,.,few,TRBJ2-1,CASIPGIADYNEQFF,TGTGCCAGCATCCCGGGGATAGCGGACTACAATGAGCAGTTCTTC
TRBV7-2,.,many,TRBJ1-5,CASSLVRDQPQHF,TGTGCCAGCAGCTTAGTTAGAGATCAGCCCCAGCATTTT
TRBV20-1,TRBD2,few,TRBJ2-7,CSARASGVYSYEQYF,TGCAGTGCTAGGGCTAGCGGGGTATATTCCTACGAGCAGTACTTC